The 9 T cell receptor beta chains given below trace back to one sample, sequenced in a study of OX40 agonist ivuxolimab in advanced cancers. The repertoire was sequenced with immunoSEQ multiplex PCR; TCRdb's copy has only in-frame clones and lacks some. The sample shows roughly 76,000 clones, roughly 81% of them seen only once. The sample here was CD4+ or CD8+ T cells sorted from blood, taken in a trial of the OX40 agonist ivuxolimab. The receptor source for this set is an adult with an advanced solid tumor such as melanoma, head and neck, liver or kidney cancer.

This clone was detected only once. The chain links TRBV9 to TRBJ2-5; D call uncertain. Germline V gene lookup returns CDR1 SGDLS and CDR2 YYNGEE. Between the trimmed V and J ends, which lost 0 bases and 5 bases, there was a span of 11 bases. The CDR3 loop spans 14 amino acids. CDR3 bases: TGTGCCAGCAGCGTAGGCCAGGCCGGGGAGACCCAGTACTTC. Translated, it gives CASSVGQAGETQYF.

This chain uses TRBV5-6 with TRBJ2-5; 9 nucleotides match TRBD1. V lost 3 bases, J lost 3 bases, and 12 bases stayed unmatched. Germline V gives CDR1 SGHDT, CDR2 YYEEEE. There are 17 residues in the CDR3. The CDR3 sequence is CASSSGTGRLWEETQYF. In nucleotides, the CDR3 is TGTGCCAGCAGCTCTGGGACAGGGAGGCTGTGGGAAGAGACCCAGTACTTC.

With regard to this clone: This is likely a read error, given that the CDR3 carries no conserved phenylalanine or tryptophan at its end. The DNA is left out, because the CDR3 cannot be placed on it with certainty; the CDR3 is given as TCRdb lists it. The rearrangement links TRBV23-1 to TRBJ2-7; the tabulated D call, TRBD1, remains unverified against the DNA. TRBV23-1 qualifies as an ORF whose function is uncertain. The CDR3 is 10 residues long, counting both termini. The CDR3 reads CASRPGAPVN.

This rearrangement joins TRBV14 to TRBJ2-1, with a possible D match to TRBD2 (6 bases). Trimming left V 4 bases short and J 5 bases short, with 24 bases between. This CDR3 contains 18 residues. Per germline, CDR1 SGHDN and CDR2 FVKESK. As DNA, the CDR3 is TGTGCCAGCAGCCTATCAGGGCGGAGGGGAGGTTGGGACAATGAGCAGTTCTTC. It specifies CASSLSGRRGGWDNEQFF. Full variable domain (rest looked up from reference TRBV14 and TRBJ2-1): EAGVTQFPSHSVIEKGQTVTLRCDPISGHDNLYWYRRVMGKEIKFLLHFVKESKQDESGMPNNRFLAERTGGTYSTLKVQPAELEDSGVYFCASSLSGRRGGWDNEQFFGPGTRLTVL.

The rearrangement links TRBV7-9 to TRBJ1-4, with D maybe TRBD1 (6 bases). The CDR3 is made up of 15 amino acids. The germline V and J ends were trimmed by 10 bases and 6 bases, with 21 bases remaining between them. Germline V gene data show CDR1 as SEHNR and CDR2 as FQNEAQ (reference sequence). The CDR3 sequence is CAITPGGADDEKLFF. In DNA form, the CDR3 reads TGTGCCATCACCCCTGGGGGGGCGGACGATGAAAAACTGTTTTTT. Complete variable domain (other parts from reference TRBV7-9 and TRBJ1-4): DTGVSQNPRHKITKRGQNVTFRCDPISEHNRLYWYRQTLGQGPEFLTYFQNEAQLEKSRLLSDRFSAERPKGSFSTLEIQRTEQGDSAMYLCAITPGGADDEKLFFGSGTQLSVL.

This chain connects TRBV19 to TRBJ1-4; D call uncertain. V was pared by 5 bases and J by 7 bases, with 23 bases between. The CDR3 has 17 residues. CDR1 LNHDA and CDR2 SQIVND come from the germline V gene (reference sequence). This CDR3 is CASSRKTRGAMTEKLFF. CDR3 DNA: TGTGCCAGTAGTCGCAAGACACGGGGAGCCATGACTGAAAAACTGTTTTTT.

The chain combines TRBV10-1 with TRBJ1-1, with 12 nucleotides matching TRBD1. This CDR3 contains 14 residues. J lost 10 bases, V lost 6 bases, and 9 bases had no gene match. In germline, CDR1 is WNHNN, CDR2 SYGVQD (reference sequence). The CDR3 here is CASSDPGQGARAFF. The CDR3 DNA follows: TGCGCCAGCAGCGACCCGGGACAGGGGGCTCGAGCTTTCTTT.

V and J are TRBV28 and TRBJ1-1; a weak D match, TRBD1 (6 bases). From germline, CDR1 is MDHEN and CDR2 SYDVKM. The CDR3 loop spans 15 amino acids. The V end lost 2 bases, the J end lost 5 bases, and 15 bases lay between the germline ends. The CDR3 DNA follows: TGTGCCAGCAGTTTACAGGGGCGCGAGATAACTGAAGCTTTCTTT. Translated: CASSLQGREITEAFF.

The gene calls are TRBV15 and TRBJ1-3, with D possibly matching TRBD1 (5 bases). Germline CDR1 is LNHNV and CDR2 is YYDKDF (reference sequence). V dropped 8 bases and J dropped 2 bases, with 13 bases sitting between them. The CDR3 is 14 amino acids. The CDR3 spells CATRDGAPGNTIYF. Here the CDR3 DNA reads TGTGCCACCCGAGACGGGGCTCCTGGAAACACCATATATTTT.